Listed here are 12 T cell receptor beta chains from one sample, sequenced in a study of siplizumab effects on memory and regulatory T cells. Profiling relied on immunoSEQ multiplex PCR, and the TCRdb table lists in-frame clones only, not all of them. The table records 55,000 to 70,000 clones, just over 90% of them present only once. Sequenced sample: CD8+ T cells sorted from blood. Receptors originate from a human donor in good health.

CDR3 protein: CASSGRDSSSYEQYF. The CDR3 coding sequence is TGTGCCAGCAGCGGGCGGGACAGTAGTTCCTACGAGCAGTACTTC. The genes are TRBV2 and TRBJ2-7; weak D call: TRBD1 (7 bases). CDR3 length: 15 residues. The V gene lost 6 bases and the J gene lost 1 base, with 16 bases spanning the gap. The germline gives CDR1 SNHLY, CDR2 FYNNEI. Filled out from reference TRBV2 and TRBJ2-7, the complete variable domain reads EPEVTQTPSHQVTQMGQEVILRCVPISNHLYFYWYRQILGQKVEFLVSFYNNEISEKSEIFDDQFSVERPDGSNFTLKIRSTKLEDSAMYFCASSGRDSSSYEQYFGPGTRLTVT.

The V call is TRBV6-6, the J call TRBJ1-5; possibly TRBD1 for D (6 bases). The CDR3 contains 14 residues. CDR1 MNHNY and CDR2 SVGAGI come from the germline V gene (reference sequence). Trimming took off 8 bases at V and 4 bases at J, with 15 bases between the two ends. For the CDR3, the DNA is TGTGCCAGCGAACGGGGGGGGGCGAATCAGCCCCAGCATTTT. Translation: CASERGGANQPQHF.

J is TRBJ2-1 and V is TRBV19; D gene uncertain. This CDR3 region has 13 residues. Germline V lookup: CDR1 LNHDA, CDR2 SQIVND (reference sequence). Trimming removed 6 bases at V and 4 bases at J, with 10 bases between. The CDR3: CASSSDAYNEQFF. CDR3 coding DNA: TGTGCCAGTAGCTCGGACGCATACAATGAGCAGTTCTTC.

CDR3 nucleotides: TGTGCCAGCAGCTCGAAGGCAGATACGCAGTATTTT. Protein: CASSSKADTQYF. V is TRBV7-9 and J is TRBJ2-3; no definite D call. V was clipped by 4 bases and J by 4 bases, with 6 bases between them. This CDR3 has 12 amino acids. From germline, CDR1 is SEHNR and CDR2 FQNEAQ (reference sequence).

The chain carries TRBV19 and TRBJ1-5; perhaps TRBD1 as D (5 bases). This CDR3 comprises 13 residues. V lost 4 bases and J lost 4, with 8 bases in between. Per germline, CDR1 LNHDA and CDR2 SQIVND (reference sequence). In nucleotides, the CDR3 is TGTGCCAGTAGTAGGGGCGGAAATCAGCCCCAGCATTTT. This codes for CASSRGGNQPQHF.

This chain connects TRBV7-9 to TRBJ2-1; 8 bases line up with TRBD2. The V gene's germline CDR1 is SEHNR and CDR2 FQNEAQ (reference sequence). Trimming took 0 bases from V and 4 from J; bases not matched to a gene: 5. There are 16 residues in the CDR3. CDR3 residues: CASSLARIAGYNEQFF. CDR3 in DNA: TGTGCCAGCAGCTTAGCGCGAATAGCGGGGTACAATGAGCAGTTCTTC.

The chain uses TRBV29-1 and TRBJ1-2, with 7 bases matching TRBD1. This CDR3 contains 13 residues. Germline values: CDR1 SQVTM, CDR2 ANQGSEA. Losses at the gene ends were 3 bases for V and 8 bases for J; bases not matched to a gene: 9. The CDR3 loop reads CSVDNRGGSGYTF. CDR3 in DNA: TGCAGCGTTGATAACAGGGGAGGATCCGGCTACACCTTC. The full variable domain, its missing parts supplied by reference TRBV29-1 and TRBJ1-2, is SAVISQKPSRDICQRGTSLTIQCQVDSQVTMMFWYRQQPGQSLTLIATANQGSEATYESGFVIDKFPISRPNLTFSTLTVSNMSPEDSSIYLCSVDNRGGSGYTFGSGTRLTVV.

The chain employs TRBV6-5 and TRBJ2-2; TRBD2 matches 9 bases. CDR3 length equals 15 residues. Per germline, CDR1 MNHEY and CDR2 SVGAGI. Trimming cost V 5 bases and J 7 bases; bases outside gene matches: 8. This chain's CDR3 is CASSLHAGGVGELFF. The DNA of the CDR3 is TGTGCCAGCAGTCTCCATGCGGGAGGGGTCGGGGAGCTGTTTTTT.

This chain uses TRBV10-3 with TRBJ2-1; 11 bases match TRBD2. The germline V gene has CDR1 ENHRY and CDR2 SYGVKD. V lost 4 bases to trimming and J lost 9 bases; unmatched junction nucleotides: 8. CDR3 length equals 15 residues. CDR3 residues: CAISGTLAGVGEQFF. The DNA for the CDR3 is TGTGCCATCAGTGGCACACTAGCGGGAGTGGGTGAGCAGTTCTTC.

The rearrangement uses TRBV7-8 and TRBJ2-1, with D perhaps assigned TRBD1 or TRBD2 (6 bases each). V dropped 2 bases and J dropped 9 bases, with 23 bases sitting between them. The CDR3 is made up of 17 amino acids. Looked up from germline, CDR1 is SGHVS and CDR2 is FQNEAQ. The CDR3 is CASSLFTTGIGGPEQFF. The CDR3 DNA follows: TGTGCCAGCAGCTTATTTACGACAGGTATAGGAGGGCCTGAGCAGTTCTTC.

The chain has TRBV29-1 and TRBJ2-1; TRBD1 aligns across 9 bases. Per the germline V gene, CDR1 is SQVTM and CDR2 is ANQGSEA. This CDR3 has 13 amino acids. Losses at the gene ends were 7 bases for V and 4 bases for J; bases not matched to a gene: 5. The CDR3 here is CSGAGTGYNEQFF. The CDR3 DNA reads TGCAGCGGAGCCGGGACAGGGTACAATGAGCAGTTCTTC.

CDR3: CASSSGQGWHNEQYF. CDR3 coding DNA: TGTGCCAGCAGCTCGGGACAGGGGTGGCACAACGAGCAGTACTTC. This chain joins TRBV5-8 and TRBJ2-7; 10 bases are shared with TRBD1. This CDR3 spans 15 amino acids. V was pared by 3 bases and J by 5 bases, with 8 bases of the junction left unmatched. Looked up from germline, CDR1 is SGHTS and CDR2 is YDEGEE.